The 26 T cell receptor beta chains below come from one sample, sequenced in a study of T-cell reconstitution after alpha-beta-depleted transplantation in children. Unique molecular identifiers tagged the TCRbeta library. TCRdb used MiXCR to reprocess the PCR reads, holding one entry per CDR3 protein. The repertoire holds about 610,000 distinct CDR3 sequences, roughly a tenth seen once, with about 4.3% in the top ten. Here the sequenced sample was PBMCs from the stem cell graft donor, taken from the stem cell graft. These receptors all come from a human donor who donated a stem cell graft to a child with acute myeloid leukemia.

This clonotype was recorded at least ten times. This chain joins TRBV6-1 and TRBJ2-1; TRBD2 matches 10 bases. V shed 6 bases and J 3 bases; nucleotides not matched to a gene: 2. CDR1 and CDR2 from the germline V gene are MNHNS and SASEGT. CDR3 size: 14 residues. In DNA, the CDR3 is TGTGCCAGCAGGCCTAGCGGGAGCTACAATGAGCAGTTCTTC. Residues: CASRPSGSYNEQFF.

This clonotype has only a few counts. The chain recombines TRBV7-8 with TRBJ1-5; D is ambiguous. Germline V gene data show CDR1 as SGHVS and CDR2 as FQNEAQ. CDR3 length: 13 residues. V lost 5 bases and J lost 4, with 9 bases in between. This CDR3 is CASSRTENQPQHF. The CDR3 nucleotides are TGTGCCAGCAGCCGAACAGAGAATCAGCCCCAGCATTTT.

This clonotype was detected a few times. The rearrangement joins TRBV6-5 to TRBJ1-1; no definite D call. Germline-derived CDR1 and CDR2 are MNHEY and SVGAGI. The CDR3 spans 15 residues. The ends were cut back, 4 bases at V and 0 bases at J, with 12 bases in the middle. The DNA for the CDR3 is TGTGCCAGCAGTTCGGACGGTCGAATGAACACTGAAGCTTTCTTT. This translates into CASSSDGRMNTEAFF.

This clonotype showed up just a few times. The V call is TRBV28, the J call TRBJ1-5; 8 bases line up with TRBD1. This CDR3 spans 15 amino acids. CDR1 MDHEN and CDR2 SYDVKM come from the germline V gene. The V gene end was trimmed by 4 bases and the J gene end by 6 bases; junction bases not matched to a gene: 8. CDR3 nucleotide sequence: TGTGCCAGCAGTTATCCGACAGGGGACGGTCAGCCCCAGCATTTT. Translating gives CASSYPTGDGQPQHF. The whole variable domain, filled in from reference TRBV28 and TRBJ1-5, reads DVKVTQSSRYLVKRTGEKVFLECVQDMDHENMFWYRQDPGLGLRLIYFSYDVKMKEKGDIPEGYSVSREKKERFSLILESASTNQTSMYLCASSYPTGDGQPQHFGDGTRLSIL.

This clonotype was picked up a small number of times. V gene TRBV29-1 combines with J gene TRBJ2-7, with D perhaps matching TRBD1 (6 bases). The V gene's germline CDR1 is SQVTM and CDR2 ANQGSEA. Between the trimmed V and J ends, which lost 3 bases and 3 bases, there was a span of 12 bases. CDR3 size: 13 residues. The CDR3 nucleotides are TGCAGCGTTGACAGGGGTGAAGGCTACGAGCAGTACTTC. It codes for CSVDRGEGYEQYF.

This clonotype was found a few times. The chain links TRBV5-1 to TRBJ2-5; TRBD1 agrees at 10 bases. The CDR3 is made up of 16 amino acids. CDR1 and CDR2 (germline): SGHRS, YFSETQ. After removal of 4 bases from V and 4 bases from J, the junction contained 10 bases not matched to a gene. As DNA, the CDR3 is TGCGCCAGCAGCCCGGGACAGGGGATAGAGGGAGAGACCCAGTACTTC. As protein: CASSPGQGIEGETQYF.

This clonotype was found many times. The rearrangement uses TRBV14 and TRBJ1-3; D is uncertain. Trimming removed 1 base from V and 0 bases from J, with 10 bases in between. CDR1 SGHDN and CDR2 FVKESK come from the germline V gene. The CDR3 has 16 residues. For the CDR3, the DNA is TGTGCCAGCAGCCAAGTTGGACGGAGCTCTGGAAACACCATATATTTT. The encoded protein is CASSQVGRSSGNTIYF.

This chain connects TRBV7-2 to TRBJ2-6; maybe TRBD1 (5 bases). This CDR3 is built from 14 residues. V was cut by 4 bases and J by 2 bases, with 6 bases left in between. Germline V gene data show CDR1 as SGHTA and CDR2 as FQGNSA. The CDR3 here is CASSYRTGANVLTF. The CDR3 nucleotides are TGTGCCAGCAGCTACAGGACTGGGGCCAACGTCCTGACTTTC. Variable domain in full (rest from reference TRBV7-2 and TRBJ2-6): GAGVSQSPSNKVTEKGKDVELRCDPISGHTALYWYRQSLGQGLEFLIYFQGNSAPDKSGLPSDRFSAERTGGSVSTLTIQRTQQEDSAVYLCASSYRTGANVLTFGAGSRLTVL.

This clonotype has just a few counts. The rearrangement uses TRBV7-3 and TRBJ2-1; TRBD1 aligns across 10 bases. This CDR3 contains 17 residues. CDR1 is SGHTA, CDR2 FQGTGA, per germline. The V gene end was trimmed by 10 bases and the J gene end by 0 bases; junction bases not matched to a gene: 12. CDR3 nucleotide sequence: TGTGCCACCTCGACAGGGGGCGTTTTGAGCTCCTACAATGAGCAGTTCTTC. Protein product: CATSTGGVLSSYNEQFF.

This clonotype appeared many times. A junction end diverges from the germline sequence, so it may reflect a read error. The chain has TRBV12-3 or TRBV12-4 and TRBJ2-1; the match to TRBD2 covers 10 bases. The CDR3 is 13 residues long. The CDR3: CASSLAGASEQFF. The CDR3 bases are TGTGCCAGCAGTCTAGCGGGAGCGAGTGAGCAGTTCTTC.

The genes are TRBV29-1 and TRBJ1-2, with 8 bases aligning to TRBD1. J was trimmed by 2 bases and V by 6 bases; bases with no gene match: 5. This CDR3 has 13 residues. Germline loops: CDR1 SQVTM, CDR2 ANQGSEA. Written as DNA, the CDR3 is TGCAGCGTCGCAGGGGGCGCGAACTATGGCTACACCTTC. Translating it yields CSVAGGANYGYTF.

The J gene is TRBJ2-1, the V gene TRBV5-1; D is undetermined. Between the trimmed V and J ends, which lost 6 bases and 5 bases, there was a span of 6 bases. The CDR3 sequence is 11 residues long. Germline CDR1 SGHRS, CDR2 YFSETQ. CDR3 amino acids: CASIENNEQFF. CDR3 bases: TGCGCCAGCATTGAAAACAATGAGCAGTTCTTC.

In this sample, this clonotype turned up a few times. CDR3 sequence reads: CASSPIPGQGNEQYF. The CDR3, as DNA: TGTGCCAGCAGCCCTATTCCGGGACAGGGGAACGAGCAGTACTTC. The chain uses TRBV4-2 and TRBJ2-7; 10 bases match TRBD1. Germline trimming cut 4 bases from V and 5 bases from J; bases unmatched to any gene: 8. CDR3 length equals 15 residues. CDR1 is LGHNA and CDR2 is YNFKEQ in the germline V gene.

The chain joins TRBV7-8 to TRBJ2-7, with a weak D call TRBD2 (5 bases). The V end was cut by 1 base, the J end by 3 bases, with 7 bases between. The CDR3 extends over 13 amino acids. The germline gives CDR1 SGHVS, CDR2 FQNEAQ. CDR3 sequence reads: CASSLELDYEQYF. The DNA for the CDR3 is TGTGCCAGCAGCTTAGAACTAGACTACGAGCAGTACTTC.

This clonotype was observed many times. This rearrangement joins TRBV7-2 to TRBJ1-1; maybe TRBD1 (6 bases). The V end was cut by 1 base, the J end by 3 bases, with 15 bases between. The CDR3 loop spans 16 amino acids. Germline-derived CDR1 and CDR2 are SGHTA and FQGNSA. CDR3 sequence (DNA): TGTGCCAGCAGCTTAGGGTCAGGGGTATCAGACACTGAAGCTTTCTTT. This gives the protein CASSLGSGVSDTEAFF.

This chain links TRBV28 with TRBJ2-1; weak D call: TRBD1 (5 bases). Germline-derived CDR1 and CDR2 are MDHEN and SYDVKM. V was trimmed by 5 bases and J by 4 bases, leaving 9 bases between them. This CDR3 spans 13 amino acids. For the CDR3, the DNA is TGTGCCAGCAGTATCGACAGATACAATGAGCAGTTCTTC. Its translation: CASSIDRYNEQFF.

In its sample, this clonotype was seen a few times. J is TRBJ1-4 and V is TRBV20-1, with D possibly matching TRBD1 (5 bases). The CDR3 sequence is 13 residues long. In germline, CDR1 is DFQATT, CDR2 SNEGSKA (reference sequence). The V end lost 4 bases, the J end lost 0 bases, and 6 bases lay between the germline ends. CDR3 protein: CSAIGATNEKLFF. The DNA for the CDR3 is TGCAGTGCTATAGGGGCAACTAATGAAAAACTGTTTTTT.

The chain joins TRBV12-3 or TRBV12-4 to TRBJ2-1; no reliable D call. The CDR3 consists of 12 residues. V shed 10 bases and J shed 6 bases, with 13 bases lying between them. CDR3 sequence: CATLANSNEQFF. Here the CDR3 DNA reads TGTGCCACCCTCGCCAACTCCAATGAGCAGTTCTTC.

This clonotype was recorded many times. V gene TRBV28 combines with J gene TRBJ2-7; D is undetermined. The CDR3 is made up of 15 amino acids. Germline V gene data show CDR1 as MDHEN and CDR2 as SYDVKM. Trimming stripped 6 bases from V and 6 bases from J, with 21 bases between. The CDR3 nucleotides read TGTGCCAGCAGCCCGTTCGGGCCAAGGCCGGGCGAGCAGTACTTC. Amino acid sequence: CASSPFGPRPGEQYF.

The chain has TRBV4-3 and TRBJ2-5; TRBD2 agrees at 7 bases. J lost 4 bases, V lost 0 bases, and 5 bases had no gene match. Germline CDR1 LGHNA, CDR2 YSLEER. The CDR3 covers 15 residues. CDR3: CASSQDLGGRETQYF. CDR3 DNA: TGCGCCAGCAGCCAAGATCTGGGCGGGAGAGAGACCCAGTACTTC.

This chain connects TRBV30 to TRBJ1-5; weak D call: TRBD1 (5 bases). The V gene lost 5 bases and the J gene lost 2 bases, with 10 bases spanning the gap. The CDR3 runs 13 residues. Germline CDR1 reads GTSNPN; CDR2 reads SVGIG (reference sequence). CDR3 sequence (DNA): TGTGCCTGGGGGGGAGGAGGCAATCAGCCCCAGCATTTT. As protein: CAWGGGGNQPQHF.

This clonotype appeared a few times. CDR3 region: CASSRSAGTSGYEQYF. In DNA, the CDR3 is TGTGCCAGCAGCAGGTCCGCCGGGACTAGCGGGTACGAGCAGTACTTC. The gene calls are TRBV7-2 and TRBJ2-7; 12 nucleotides align to TRBD2. The CDR3 loop spans 16 amino acids. From germline, CDR1 is SGHTA and CDR2 FQGNSA. V trimming: 5 bases; J trimming: 4 bases; junction bases outside the gene matches: 9.

The table lists this clonotype with a few counts. In nucleotides, the CDR3 is TGTGCCAGCAGTGCCCCGGACACCGAGCAGTACTTC. Protein product: CASSAPDTEQYF. The V and J genes are TRBV28 and TRBJ2-7; TRBD1 is a possible D gene (5 bases). The CDR3 has 12 residues. From germline, CDR1 is MDHEN and CDR2 SYDVKM. The ends were cut back, 5 bases at V and 6 bases at J, with 11 bases in the middle.

Ten or more counts support this clonotype. V gene TRBV12-3 or TRBV12-4 combines with J gene TRBJ1-6; 9 bases map to TRBD1. This CDR3 has 14 residues. With V trimmed by 5 bases and J by 7 bases, 3 bases remained unmatched. CDR3 loop: CASSRTGVNSPLHF. The CDR3 coding sequence is TGTGCCAGCAGTAGGACAGGGGTAAATTCACCCCTCCACTTT.

The chain carries TRBV19 and TRBJ1-1; D unclear. Trimming took off 3 bases at V and 4 bases at J, with 9 bases between the two ends. The CDR3 length is 13 residues. Germline CDR1 and CDR2: LNHDA and SQIVND (reference sequence). Here the CDR3 DNA reads TGTGCCAGTAGTATCTACATGGGCACTGAAGCTTTCTTT. Translation: CASSIYMGTEAFF.

The table lists this clonotype with many counts. The chain is built from TRBV6-5 and TRBJ2-3; D not certain. This CDR3 spans 16 amino acids. Germline lookup yields CDR1 MNHEY and CDR2 SVGAGI. The ends were cut back, 5 bases at V and 0 bases at J, with 15 bases in the middle. CDR3 region: CASSPRMPASTDTQYF. The CDR3 region has the DNA TGTGCCAGCAGTCCCCGAATGCCGGCTAGCACAGATACGCAGTATTTT.